These 20 T cell receptor beta chains were all obtained from the same sample, sequenced in a study of CD8+ T cells in alopecia areata. After isolation, RNA underwent reverse transcription to generate cDNA as the sequencing template. Repertoires were generated with immunoSEQ multiplex PCR, while TCRdb's copy carries only in-frame clones and drops some. The table has approximately 200,000 clones, 60% seen once. Treatment given: oral pan-JAK inhibitor, 5-10 mg twice daily. The sequencing here drew on CD4+ T cells sorted from blood, taken at week 4, from a patient treated with tofacitinib. These receptors were taken from a human donor with alopecia areata.

The chain combines TRBV7-9 with TRBJ2-3; possible D gene TRBD1, 6 bases. The CDR3 covers 14 residues. V dropped 5 bases and J dropped 5 bases, with 14 bases sitting between them. CDR1 and CDR2 from the germline V gene are SEHNR and FQNEAQ (reference sequence). The CDR3 loop reads CASSEQGGGDTQYF. CDR3 bases: TGTGCCAGCAGCGAACAGGGTGGGGGAGATACGCAGTATTTT. The variable domain in full, with the rest retrieved from reference TRBV7-9 and TRBJ2-3, is DTGVSQNPRHKITKRGQNVTFRCDPISEHNRLYWYRQTLGQGPEFLTYFQNEAQLEKSRLLSDRFSAERPKGSFSTLEIQRTEQGDSAMYLCASSEQGGGDTQYFGPGTRLTVL.

This clone was picked up one time. The chain links TRBV25-1 to TRBJ2-7, with D tentatively TRBD2 (5 bases). The ends were cut back, 4 bases at V and 3 bases at J, with 10 bases in the middle. The CDR3 loop spans 13 amino acids. Germline V gene lookup returns CDR1 MGHDK and CDR2 SYGVNS. The DNA of the CDR3 is TGTGCCAGCAGTGGGACTGTCCTCTACGAGCAGTACTTC. It encodes CASSGTVLYEQYF.

A word on this clone: This likely reflects a read error, since a far larger clone is one base away. The rearrangement links TRBV11-1 to TRBJ2-3; D possibly corresponds to TRBD2 (5 bases). The CDR3 is made up of 13 amino acids. Germline CDR1 SGHAT, CDR2 FQDESV (reference sequence). Trimming cost V 3 bases and J 4 bases, with 8 bases left between them. Here the CDR3 reads CASSLSGSDTQYF. As DNA, the CDR3 is TGTGCCAGCAGCTTGTCGGGGTCAGATACGCAGTATTTT.

The rearrangement joins TRBV29-1 to TRBJ2-3; 8 bases agree with TRBD1. There are 13 residues in the CDR3. Germline trimming cut 3 bases from V and 5 bases from J; bases unmatched to any gene: 4. Germline V gene data show CDR1 as SQVTM and CDR2 as ANQGSEA. The CDR3 DNA reads TGCAGCGTTGACGACAGGGGTGAAGATACGCAGTATTTT. This gives the protein CSVDDRGEDTQYF.

V usage is TRBV27 and J usage is TRBJ1-2, with 7 nucleotides matching TRBD1. V shed 5 bases and J 5 bases; nucleotides not matched to a gene: 5. The CDR3 has 13 amino acids. In germline, CDR1 is MNHEY, CDR2 SMNVEV (reference sequence). CDR3 in amino acids: CASSNAGGYGYTF. In nucleotides, the CDR3 is TGTGCCAGCAGTAACGCAGGGGGGTATGGCTACACCTTC.

The CDR3, as DNA: TGTGCCAGCAGCTGGGACAGGACCGAAGGACCCCTCCACTTT. This codes for CASSWDRTEGPLHF. The chain recombines TRBV5-6 with TRBJ1-6, with 8 bases lining up with TRBD1. V was pared by 3 bases and J by 12 bases, with 8 bases of the junction left unmatched. CDR1 is SGHDT and CDR2 is YYEEEE in the germline V gene. The CDR3 contains 14 residues. The full variable domain, completed using reference TRBV5-6 and TRBJ1-6, is DAGVTQSPTHLIKTRGQQVTLRCSPKSGHDTVSWYQQALGQGPQFIFQYYEEEERQRGNFPDRFSGHQFPNYSSELNVNALLLGDSALYLCASSWDRTEGPLHFGNGTRLTVT.

Only a few counts were recorded for this clone. The chain uses TRBV10-3 and TRBJ2-5, with TRBD1 matching 8 bases. The closer fit of TRBJ2-7 to the DNA end suggests the J call may be wrong. The CDR3 sequence is 15 residues long. Per germline, CDR1 ENHRY and CDR2 SYGVKD. CDR3 amino acids: CAISDSGTGNYEQYF. The CDR3 DNA sequence: TGTGCCATCAGTGACTCCGGGACAGGCAACTACGAGCAGTACTTC.

In its sample, this clone was seen a few times. Other DNA sequences in the same sample also yield this CDR3. The V and J genes are TRBV14 and TRBJ1-1, with D unresolved. The CDR3 is 13 residues long. With 1 base removed from V and 0 bases from J, the gap between germline ends came to 3 bases. The germline V gene has CDR1 SGHDN and CDR2 FVKESK. CDR3 DNA sequence: TGTGCCAGCAGCCAAGGAATGAACACTGAAGCTTTCTTT. Its translation: CASSQGMNTEAFF. Full variable domain (rest looked up from reference TRBV14 and TRBJ1-1): EAGVTQFPSHSVIEKGQTVTLRCDPISGHDNLYWYRRVMGKEIKFLLHFVKESKQDESGMPNNRFLAERTGGTYSTLKVQPAELEDSGVYFCASSQGMNTEAFFGQGTRLTVV.

This clone occurred a few times. The chain couples TRBV29-1 to TRBJ2-7, with D perhaps TRBD1 (5 bases). CDR1 SQVTM and CDR2 ANQGSEA come from the germline V gene. V dropped 4 bases and J dropped 1 base, with 11 bases sitting between them. The CDR3 sequence is 13 residues long. The CDR3 DNA sequence: TGCAGCGTTGTGCGGCAGGGTTCCTACGAGCAGTACTTC. It yields the protein CSVVRQGSYEQYF.

In DNA, the CDR3 is TGTGCCAGCAGCTCCGGGTCCAACACCGGGGAGCTGTTTTTT. Translated, it gives CASSSGSNTGELFF. V and J are TRBV6-5 and TRBJ2-2; no firm D call. This CDR3 has 14 residues. V was shortened by 6 bases and J by 2 bases, with 10 bases between the two germline ends. Germline V gene sequence: CDR1 MNHEY, CDR2 SVGAGI.

The CDR3 DNA reads as TGTGCCAGCAGCCCCCGGACCTATGGCTACACCTTC. This translates into CASSPRTYGYTF. V gene TRBV5-6 combines with J gene TRBJ1-2; D ambiguous. Germline V gene lookup returns CDR1 SGHDT and CDR2 YYEEEE. The CDR3 covers 12 residues. The germline V and J ends were trimmed by 4 bases and 4 bases, with 8 bases remaining between them.

V usage is TRBV30 and J usage is TRBJ2-2; 7 bases are shared with TRBD2. This CDR3 is 14 amino acids long. V gave up 5 bases and J gave up 4 bases; unmatched junction bases: 7. Germline lookup yields CDR1 GTSNPN and CDR2 SVGIG (reference sequence). The CDR3 spells CAWEETSRTGELFF. The CDR3 DNA reads as TGTGCCTGGGAAGAGACTAGCCGCACCGGGGAGCTGTTTTTT.

The rearrangement joins TRBV30 to TRBJ1-6; tentative D call: TRBD1 (6 bases). CDR3 length: 13 residues. V lost 2 bases, J lost 8 bases, and 10 bases lay in between. Germline CDR1 GTSNPN, CDR2 SVGIG (reference sequence). The CDR3 DNA follows: TGTGCCTGGAGTCCGACAGGACATTCACCCCTCCACTTT. This gives the protein CAWSPTGHSPLHF.

The V gene is TRBV7-2, the J gene TRBJ2-7; a weak D match, TRBD2 (6 bases). V shed 5 bases and J shed 4 bases, with 15 bases lying between them. CDR3 size: 14 residues. From germline, CDR1 is SGHTA and CDR2 FQGNSA. The CDR3 coding sequence is TGTGCCAGCAGCAGATTCGTGGGGGGTTACGAGCAGTACTTC. It specifies CASSRFVGGYEQYF.

The gene calls are TRBV2 and TRBJ1-2; D is unclear. CDR1 SNHLY and CDR2 FYNNEI come from the germline V gene. Trimming shortened V by 8 bases and J by 0 bases, and 13 bases separated the two germline ends. CDR3 length: 14 amino acids. In DNA, the CDR3 is TGTGCCAGCTCCCAGCTATCCGCTAACTATGGCTACACCTTC. Its protein product is CASSQLSANYGYTF.

The chain uses TRBV25-1 and TRBJ2-1; 7 bases map to TRBD1. Germline CDR1 reads MGHDK; CDR2 reads SYGVNS. CDR3 length: 15 residues. V shed 4 bases and J 5 bases; nucleotides not matched to a gene: 8. The CDR3 loop reads CASSVTQGDHNEQFF. The CDR3 DNA sequence: TGTGCCAGCAGTGTCACGCAGGGGGACCACAATGAGCAGTTCTTC. Supplemented by reference TRBV25-1 and TRBJ2-1, the full variable domain reads EADIYQTPRYLVIGTGKKITLECSQTMGHDKMYWYQQDPGMELHLIHYSYGVNSTEKGDLSSESTVSRIRTEHFPLTLESARPSHTSQYLCASSVTQGDHNEQFFGPGTRLTVL.

As DNA, the CDR3 is TGTGCCAGCTCGAGGGGATCGAGACTAGCGGCCGAGCAGTACTTC. Translation: CASSRGSRLAAEQYF. The rearrangement links TRBV9 to TRBJ2-7; 9 nucleotides match TRBD2. The germline gives CDR1 SGDLS, CDR2 YYNGEE. J lost 6 bases, V lost 7 bases, and 14 bases had no gene match. The CDR3 extends over 15 amino acids.

This clone occurred a few times. The rearrangement joins TRBV29-1 to TRBJ1-2, with TRBD1 as a possible D gene (5 bases). The CDR3 has 12 amino acids. Trimming removed 4 bases at V and 3 bases at J, with 9 bases between. The germline V gene encodes CDR1 SQVTM and CDR2 ANQGSEA. CDR3 DNA: TGCAGCGTTGGGGGGAGAGACTATGGCTACACCTTC. Protein product: CSVGGRDYGYTF.

As to this clone: The sample carries other DNA sequences with the same CDR3. The gene calls are TRBV5-1 and TRBJ2-3; D perhaps matches TRBD2 (6 bases). Germline V lookup: CDR1 SGHRS, CDR2 YFSETQ. With 0 bases removed from V and 0 bases from J, the gap between germline ends came to 8 bases. This CDR3 is 15 amino acids long. The CDR3 bases are TGCGCCAGCAGCTTGGACGGGACTAGCACAGATACGCAGTATTTT. Protein product: CASSLDGTSTDTQYF.

This chain joins TRBV29-1 and TRBJ2-2, with a possible D match to TRBD1 (6 bases). Trimming took 4 bases from V and 1 from J, leaving 10 bases between them. There are 14 residues in the CDR3. The germline CDR1 and CDR2 sequences are SQVTM and ANQGSEA. CDR3 sequence reads: CSVARTVNTGELFF. The CDR3, as DNA: TGCAGCGTTGCCAGGACAGTGAACACCGGGGAGCTGTTTTTT.